The 28 T cell receptor beta chains below were found in one sample sequenced in a study of T cells in Graves' hyperthyroidism and ophthalmopathy. RNA transcripts gave rise to amplified TCR beta CDR3 regions. The HTBI primer set served for first-round RT-PCR of the TCR CDR3. TCRdb re-called the multiplex PCR reads through MiXCR, storing one row per CDR3 protein. Of about 460,000 distinct CDR3 sequences listed, approximately 23% are singletons. Sequencing was done on a sample of blood. These receptors all come from a woman aged 65 to 85 with Graves' ophthalmopathy.

As for this clonotype: At one of its ends the junction is not consistent with the germline gene, which may arise from a read error. The V gene is TRBV29-1, the J gene TRBJ1-1; the D gene is possibly TRBD1 (5 bases). This CDR3 has 13 amino acids. The germline gives CDR1 SQVTM, CDR2 ANQGSEA. Here the CDR3 reads CLTKRGLNTEAFF. DNA for the CDR3: TGTCTTACGAAGCGGGGCTTAAACACTGAAGCTTTCTTT.

This clonotype has a handful of counts. This CDR3 reads CASSLNALDEAFF. CDR3 DNA: TGTGCCAGCAGCTTAAATGCCTTGGACGAAGCTTTCTTT. The chain carries TRBV11-2 and TRBJ1-1; no definite D call. This CDR3 region has 13 residues. Germline CDR1 is SGHAT and CDR2 is FQNNGV. Deletions cut 2 bases from V and 8 bases from J, with 12 bases between.

This clonotype has only one observation. The chain carries TRBV20-1 and TRBJ1-4; 8 bases map to TRBD1. CDR3 length: 14 amino acids. The ends lost 5 bases at V and 6 bases at J; junction bases unmatched: 8. Germline V gene data show CDR1 as DFQATT and CDR2 as SNEGSKA (reference sequence). The CDR3 bases are TGCAGTGCTGAACGCAGGGGGCGAGATGAAAAACTGTTTTTT. Its protein is CSAERRGRDEKLFF.

J is TRBJ1-1 and V is TRBV27, with D unclear. CDR1 MNHEY and CDR2 SMNVEV come from the germline V gene (reference sequence). The length of the CDR3 is 13 residues. Trimming pared 2 bases from V and 7 bases from J, leaving 11 bases between. The CDR3 DNA is TGTGCCAGCAGTTTACGGTTGGATAGTGAAGCTTTCTTT. Translating it yields CASSLRLDSEAFF.

The chain joins TRBV20-1 to TRBJ1-5; D is unresolved. Trimming removed 7 bases at V and 2 bases at J, with 12 bases between. This CDR3 is 13 amino acids long. Per the germline V gene, CDR1 is DFQATT and CDR2 is SNEGSKA (reference sequence). The CDR3 DNA is TGCAGTGTTCAAACGAGTGGCAATCAGCCCCAGCATTTT. It codes for CSVQTSGNQPQHF.

In its sample, this clonotype was seen a few times. The rearrangement links TRBV18 to TRBJ1-1; D is unresolved. Germline CDR1 reads KGHSH; CDR2 reads LQKENI. This CDR3 spans 15 amino acids. V was cut by 2 bases and J by 3 bases, with 13 bases left in between. CDR3: CASSPFSGRDTEAFF. The DNA for the CDR3 is TGTGCCAGCTCACCATTCTCGGGGAGGGACACTGAAGCTTTCTTT.

The chain couples TRBV2 to TRBJ1-6, with 9 bases fitting TRBD1. The V and J ends lost 7 bases and 5 bases, in that order; junction bases with no gene match: 6. The CDR3 spans 15 residues. The germline gives CDR1 SNHLY, CDR2 FYNNEI. The CDR3 loop reads CASTFGQGNNSPLHF. The DNA of the CDR3 is TGTGCCAGCACGTTTGGACAGGGGAATAATTCACCCCTCCACTTT. The entire variable domain, with the rest obtained from reference TRBV2 and TRBJ1-6, is as follows: EPEVTQTPSHQVTQMGQEVILRCVPISNHLYFYWYRQILGQKVEFLVSFYNNEISEKSEIFDDQFSVERPDGSNFTLKIRSTKLEDSAMYFCASTFGQGNNSPLHFGNGTRLTVT.

This clonotype has just a few counts. The chain carries TRBV29-1 and TRBJ1-5; D unresolved. V gave up 4 bases and J gave up 0 bases, with 7 bases separating them. The CDR3 has 13 residues. CDR1 SQVTM and CDR2 ANQGSEA come from the germline V gene. Here the CDR3 reads CSVADTSNQPQHF. CDR3 sequence (DNA): TGCAGCGTTGCCGACACTAGCAATCAGCCCCAGCATTTT.

The chain has TRBV5-1 and TRBJ1-1; a weak D match, TRBD1 (5 bases). V shed 0 bases and J shed 1 base, with 10 bases lying between them. Germline loops: CDR1 SGHRS, CDR2 YFSETQ. The CDR3 runs 15 residues. CDR3 loop: CASSLEVTGNTEAFF. The DNA for the CDR3 is TGCGCCAGCAGCTTGGAGGTAACAGGGAACACTGAAGCTTTCTTT.

This clonotype has more than one count but fewer than ten. In nucleotides, the CDR3 is TGCAGTGCTAGAGAGTCTCCGGGACAGGGGTGGAGAGGCACTGAAGCTTTCTTT. It translates to CSARESPGQGWRGTEAFF. The chain links TRBV20-1 to TRBJ1-1, with 10 bases fitting TRBD1. The germline V gene has CDR1 DFQATT and CDR2 SNEGSKA (reference sequence). The trim removed 0 bases at V and 4 bases at J, leaving 14 bases unmatched. The CDR3 covers 18 residues.

The chain carries TRBV15 and TRBJ1-1; D not resolved. The CDR3 is made up of 15 amino acids. The germline V gene encodes CDR1 LNHNV and CDR2 YYDKDF (reference sequence). V dropped 0 bases and J dropped 11 bases, with 19 bases sitting between them. Here the CDR3 DNA reads TGTGCCACCAGCAGAGAGCGTACGAACGAGGGTCTGGCTTTCTTT. This translates into CATSRERTNEGLAFF.

This clonotype occurred a few times. The rearrangement uses TRBV12-3 or TRBV12-4 and TRBJ1-1, with 7 bases matching TRBD1. After removal of 3 bases from V and 6 bases from J, the junction contained 1 base not matched to a gene. This CDR3 comprises 12 residues. The CDR3 here is CASSFQGAEAFF. The CDR3 nucleotides read TGTGCCAGCAGTTTTCAGGGGGCTGAAGCTTTCTTT.

V gene TRBV5-4 combines with J gene TRBJ1-2; D is unclear. Germline CDR1 is SGHNT and CDR2 is YYREEE (reference sequence). The CDR3 contains 13 residues. V lost 4 bases, J lost 4 bases, and 11 bases lay in between. This CDR3 reads CASSPSRPYGYTF. Written as DNA, the CDR3 is TGTGCCAGCAGCCCGAGCCGACCCTATGGCTACACCTTC.

This chain uses TRBV6-1 with TRBJ2-7; TRBD2 aligns across 9 bases. Germline CDR1 MNHNS, CDR2 SASEGT. J was trimmed by 0 bases and V by 10 bases; bases with no gene match: 16. There are 17 residues in the CDR3. CDR3 loop: CATEDSRLAGVSYEQYF. The DNA of the CDR3 is TGTGCCACCGAGGACTCTCGATTAGCGGGAGTCTCCTACGAGCAGTACTTC.

This clonotype is a singleton in its sample. Relative to the germline gene, one junction end is altered; a read error may explain this. CDR3 sequence reads: CASGFDRGSTEAFF. CDR3 sequence (DNA): TGTGCCAGCGGTTTCGACAGGGGATCCACTGAAGCTTTCTTT. This chain links TRBV27 with TRBJ1-1, with 8 bases lining up with TRBD1. Looked up from germline, CDR1 is MNHEY and CDR2 is SMNVEV (reference sequence). This CDR3 has 14 residues.

The genes are TRBV6-1 and TRBJ1-3; D gene unclear. Germline assignment: CDR1 MNHNS and CDR2 SASEGT. CDR3 length equals 15 residues. Trimming cost V 8 bases and J 0 bases, with 14 bases left between them. DNA for the CDR3: TGTGCCAGCCTCGAAAACCCTTACTCTGGAAACACCATATATTTT. As protein: CASLENPYSGNTIYF.

The rearrangement uses TRBV29-1 and TRBJ2-3, with 10 bases matching TRBD1. The CDR3 spans 14 residues. Germline V CDR1 and CDR2: SQVTM, ANQGSEA. V was pared by 4 bases and J by 3 bases, with 4 bases of the junction left unmatched. The CDR3 is CSVVGQGLTDTQYF. CDR3 DNA: TGCAGCGTTGTGGGACAGGGGTTGACAGATACGCAGTATTTT.

The rearrangement joins TRBV7-2 to TRBJ1-6; D uncertain. Per the germline V gene, CDR1 is SGHTA and CDR2 is FQGNSA. V was shortened by 5 bases and J by 7 bases, with 12 bases between the two germline ends. The CDR3 sequence is 14 residues long. The chain's CDR3 is CASSVTVSNSPLHF. CDR3 DNA sequence: TGTGCCAGCAGCGTCACAGTATCCAATTCACCCCTCCACTTT.

As regards this clonotype: A much larger clone differs by one base, so this may be a read error. A read error is likely, as this CDR3 ends without the conserved phenylalanine or tryptophan. The CDR3 is CASSSEVNQPQHL. In DNA form, the CDR3 reads TGTGCCAGCAGCTCAGAGGTGAATCAGCCCCAGCATCTT. J is TRBJ1-5 and V is TRBV11-2; no definite D call. The CDR3 covers 13 residues. The V gene lost 4 bases and the J gene lost 4 bases, with 8 bases spanning the gap. Germline assignment: CDR1 SGHAT and CDR2 FQNNGV.

The rearrangement joins TRBV6-1 to TRBJ2-1; D gene ambiguous. CDR1 and CDR2 from the germline V gene are MNHNS and SASEGT. This CDR3 comprises 13 residues. V lost 1 base and J 6 bases, leaving 7 bases between the germline ends. This CDR3 is CASSEVAPNEQFF. For the CDR3, the DNA is TGTGCCAGCAGTGAAGTGGCACCCAATGAGCAGTTCTTC.

The sample holds many counts of this clonotype. This chain joins TRBV12-3 or TRBV12-4 and TRBJ1-1; perhaps TRBD1 as D (6 bases). The V end lost 8 bases, the J end lost 8 bases, and 15 bases lay between the germline ends. The CDR3 is made up of 12 amino acids. The CDR3 reads CASGTTGTEAFF. The DNA of the CDR3 is TGTGCCAGCGGGACGACAGGTACCGAAGCTTTCTTT.

This clonotype has a handful of counts. One junction end does not reproduce the germline sequence, and a read error may be involved. The chain is built from TRBV10-3 and TRBJ1-4; TRBD1 is a possible D gene (6 bases). Germline V CDR1 and CDR2: ENHRY, SYGVKD. The CDR3 contains 14 residues. The CDR3 loop reads CAVREDRNNEKLFF. CDR3 DNA sequence: TGTGCCGTCAGAGAGGACAGAAATAATGAAAAACTGTTTTTT.

This chain links TRBV20-1 with TRBJ2-1, with 10 bases aligning to TRBD2. Germline CDR1 is DFQATT and CDR2 is SNEGSKA (reference sequence). The CDR3 totals 17 residues. Trimming at V came to 1 base and at J to 4 bases, leaving 10 bases not matched to a gene. CDR3 region: CSARGAQAGGKYNEQFF. The CDR3 DNA reads TGCAGTGCTAGAGGGGCCCAAGCGGGAGGGAAGTACAATGAGCAGTTCTTC.

CDR3 protein: CAWSTGTGNQPQHF. Here the CDR3 DNA reads TGTGCCTGGAGTACAGGCACGGGCAATCAGCCCCAGCATTTT. This rearrangement joins TRBV30 to TRBJ1-5; D is possibly TRBD1 (5 bases). The CDR3 sequence is 14 residues long. Germline CDR1 reads GTSNPN; CDR2 reads SVGIG (reference sequence). V lost 2 bases and J 2 bases, leaving 10 bases between the germline ends.

The V call is TRBV20-1, the J call TRBJ1-5, with D unclear. V gave up 4 bases and J gave up 4 bases, with 8 bases separating them. Per the germline V gene, CDR1 is DFQATT and CDR2 is SNEGSKA (reference sequence). The CDR3 is made up of 12 amino acids. Here the CDR3 DNA reads TGCAGTGCTATGGGGATGAATCAGCCCCAGCATTTT. Protein: CSAMGMNQPQHF.

This sequence joins TRBV19 and TRBJ2-7; 11 bases fit TRBD1. The trim removed 3 bases at V and 6 bases at J, leaving 4 bases unmatched. The CDR3 runs to 14 residues. Germline V gene lookup returns CDR1 LNHDA and CDR2 SQIVND (reference sequence). This chain's CDR3 is CASSITGTGGEQYF. As DNA, the CDR3 is TGTGCCAGTAGTATTACCGGGACAGGGGGCGAGCAGTACTTC.

Concerning this clonotype: One base away lies a much larger clone, so this may be a sequencing read error. The chain is built from TRBV28 and TRBJ1-1; maybe TRBD1 (5 bases). This CDR3 spans 15 amino acids. V was clipped by 7 bases and J by 1 base, with 16 bases between them. Germline V gene sequence: CDR1 MDHEN, CDR2 SYDVKM. The CDR3 nucleotides are TGTGCCAGCAAGCAACCGGGACGGTGGAACACTGAAGCTTTCTTT. Its protein product is CASKQPGRWNTEAFF.

In this sample, this clonotype turned up a few times. This chain joins TRBV12-3 or TRBV12-4 and TRBJ1-5; possible D gene TRBD1, 6 bases. CDR3 length: 15 amino acids. The ends were cut back, 6 bases at V and 4 bases at J, with 16 bases in the middle. The CDR3 DNA sequence: TGTGCCAGCAGCCCCCCCGGGACACCTAATCAGCCCCAGCATTTT. This gives the protein CASSPPGTPNQPQHF.